The sequence of this T cell receptor (beta chain) was determined in a study of breast tumors, draining lymph nodes, adjacent tissues. Breast cancer patients provided tissue from their axillary draining lymph nodes. A remark on this clonotype: The antigen is unknown.

The CDR3 runs 23 residues. The germline gives CDR1 LNHNV, CDR2 YYDKDF (reference sequence). V lost 0 bases, J lost 3 bases, and 24 bases stayed unmatched. Study-level results: The data were judged consistent with most tumor T cells coming from lymph node and expanding in tumor. Tumors had less TCR diversity than lymph nodes, more than nontumor tissue.

TCRdb fed the multiplex PCR reads into MiXCR, producing one record per CDR3 protein. The table records about 200,000 distinct CDR3 sequences, 30% to 35% of them present only once. Sequences were obtained from axillary lymph node tissue. The sequence was obtained from a female donor with breast cancer. Some clones in this sample may be carry-over from other donors' samples. The chain joins TRBV15 to TRBJ2-3, with 10 bases fitting TRBD1. The CDR3 DNA reads TGTGCCACCAGCAGAGATTTTTGGGTCACAGGAGACAGGGGGCCGGGGGGAACAGATACGCAGTATTTT. Translating it yields CATSRDFWVTGDRGPGGTDTQYF.